In this sample, the clone carrying this T cell receptor beta chain turned up a few times. Antigen specificity is unknown. The source of the sample is a study of beta chain features in type 1 diabetes. General study points: A potential influence of HLA type upon TCRB rearrangement remained unresolved herein. When Type 1 diabetes patients were examined, their TCRB CDR3s proved moderately but significantly shorter in all four CD4+ subsets.

With 5 bases clipped from V and 4 bases from J, the junction kept 10 bases outside the gene matches. CDR1 MNHEY and CDR2 SMNVEV come from the germline V gene (reference sequence). This CDR3 region has 16 residues. The whole isolated RNA underwent reverse transcription, so sequencing captured expressed TCRB transcripts. Sequenced by immunoSEQ multiplex PCR; TCRdb stores in-frame clones only, minus some. The table lists about 660,000 clones, about an eighth of them singletons. The sequenced sample was naive CD4+ T cells from blood. This TCR was recovered from a young man with type 1 diabetes. This sequence joins TRBV27 and TRBJ1-1; 10 bases align to TRBD1. The CDR3 DNA is TGTGCCAGCAGTCCGGGACAGGGGTTTGAGAGCACTGAAGCTTTCTTT. This translates into CASSPGQGFESTEAFF.